Listed below are T cell receptor beta chains from one sample, sequenced in a study of somatic mutations in cytotoxic T cells in rheumatoid arthritis. Generated by immunoSEQ multiplex PCR, the TCRdb table keeps only in-frame clones and is missing some. The sample includes 15,000 to 20,000 clones, about 80% of them seen just once. Sequencing input: CD8+ T cells sorted from blood. These receptors were taken from an adult with rheumatoid arthritis. CDR3s include the opening cysteine and the closing phenylalanine or tryptophan. D genes are given only for firm matches. The size of a clone is reported for some rows only, either as once, few or many, or as a class for expanded clones.

j_call cdr3_length d_call clone_size v_call cdr3_nt cdr3_aa
TRBJ1-2 15 . . TRBV19 TGTGCCAGCTGTAGGGGTCAGGGGACGCGGTCTGGCTACACCTTC CASCRGQGTRSGYTF
TRBJ2-3 13 . . TRBV11-2 TGTGCCAGCAGCTTAGAAGTGACAGATACGCAGTATTTT CASSLEVTDTQYF
TRBJ1-3 17 . . TRBV6-1 TGTGCCAGCAGTGAATATCCAGGGTATGGCTCTGGAAACACCATATATTTT CASSEYPGYGSGNTIYF
TRBJ2-7 16 . . TRBV6-5 TGTGCCAGCAGTTACTCGGGGGGACTTCCACCCTACGAGCAGTACTTC CASSYSGGLPPYEQYF
TRBJ1-1 15 TRBD1 . TRBV7-8 TGTGCCAGCAGCTCCAATCAGGGGGTTGGCACTGAAGCTTTCTTT CASSSNQGVGTEAFF
TRBJ2-1 14 . once TRBV27 TGTGCCAGCAGTGATTTAGGGAGCGAGGATGAGCAGTTCTTC CASSDLGSEDEQFF
TRBJ2-7 13 . . TRBV5-1 TGCGCCAGCAGCACCATAACAGGCTACGAGCAGTACTTC CASSTITGYEQYF
TRBJ2-3 17 . . TRBV4-1 TGCGCCAGCAGCCAAAAGGGGGGGCGACCTAGCACAGATACGCAGTATTTT CASSQKGGRPSTDTQYF
TRBJ1-1 16 TRBD1 once TRBV7-6 TGTGCCAGCAGCTTAGGGGGGACAGGGCCGGGTACTGAAGCTTTCTTT CASSLGGTGPGTEAFF
TRBJ2-1 14 . . TRBV7-9 TGTGCCAGCAGCTTGGGACGGATCTACAATGAGCAGTTCTTC CASSLGRIYNEQFF
TRBJ1-2 13 . . TRBV25-1 TGTGCCACCCTTAGCGGGAACAACTATGGCTACACCTTC CATLSGNNYGYTF
TRBJ2-2 18 . . TRBV9 TGTGCCAGCATCACTCGCGGGGAGCGGTACACAACACTCGGGGAGCTGTTTTTT CASITRGERYTTLGELFF
TRBJ1-4 13 . . TRBV5-5 TGTGCCAGCAGCTTGGACCTTAATGAAAAACTGTTTTTT CASSLDLNEKLFF
TRBJ2-2 12 . . TRBV5-4 TGTGCCAGCAGCTCCAACGAGGGGGAGCTGTTTTTT CASSSNEGELFF
TRBJ2-7 13 . . TRBV27 TGTGCCAGCAGTCCCGCCCCATCCTACGAGCAGTACTTC CASSPAPSYEQYF
TRBJ2-7 15 . . TRBV19 TGTGCCAGTAGTATAGGACGAGGGAGCTCCTACGAGCAGTACTTC CASSIGRGSSYEQYF
TRBJ1-5 16 . few TRBV19 TGTGCCAGTAGTATAGGTGGTTTGAGGGGCAATCAGCCCCAGCATTTT CASSIGGLRGNQPQHF
TRBJ1-3 15 . few TRBV2 TGTGCCAGCAGTGATGGCGGAAACTCTGGAAACACCATATATTTT CASSDGGNSGNTIYF
TRBJ1-2 13 . . TRBV5-1 TGCGCCAGCAGCTTGGCGTTCAACTATGGCTACACCTTC CASSLAFNYGYTF
TRBJ2-1 16 TRBD2 . TRBV5-6 TGTGCCAGCAACACAGAGGGACTAGCATCGAACAATGAGCAGTTCTTC CASNTEGLASNNEQFF
TRBJ2-1 11 . . TRBV28 TGTGCCAGCGGGGTCTACAATGAGCAGTTCTTC CASGVYNEQFF
TRBJ1-6 15 TRBD1 . TRBV30 TGTGCCTGTAATAGAGAGGGACAGGGGGCCTCACCCCTCCACTTT CACNREGQGASPLHF
TRBJ1-2 12 . . TRBV5-5 TGTGCCAGCAGCAGGGAGGGGTATGGCTACACCTTC CASSREGYGYTF
TRBJ2-7 15 . few TRBV30 TGTGCCTGGAGTGTACTCTCCAGGGTTGTCCACGAGCAGTACTTC CAWSVLSRVVHEQYF
TRBJ2-7 13 TRBD2 . TRBV4-2 TGTGCCAGCAGCCAAGAGCGGGGGTACGAGCAGTACTTC CASSQERGYEQYF
TRBJ2-4 13 TRBD2 . TRBV27 TGTGCCAGCAGTTTCGCCGGGGGGAGGATTCAGTACTTC CASSFAGGRIQYF
TRBJ1-5 13 . . TRBV6-4 TGTGCCAGCAGCCCGGGGTTCGGACAGCCCCAGCATTTT CASSPGFGQPQHF
TRBJ2-1 17 . . TRBV23-1 TGCGCCAGCACCTCGGGGAGGGGGCGGCCTTTCTACAATGAGCAGTTCTTC CASTSGRGRPFYNEQFF
TRBJ2-1 16 TRBD2 . TRBV6-5 TGTGCCAGCAGTTACTCACTGTCCGGGACTAGCAATGAGCAGTTCTTC CASSYSLSGTSNEQFF
TRBJ1-1 13 . few TRBV7-6 TGTGCCAGCAGCGGGACGGATCACACTGAAGCTTTCTTT CASSGTDHTEAFF
TRBJ1-4 16 TRBD1 . TRBV11-2 TGTGCCAGCAGCTTAGTCTCCGGGACAGGGGATGAAAAACTGTTTTTT CASSLVSGTGDEKLFF
TRBJ2-1 16 TRBD2 . TRBV11-2 TGTGCCAGCAGCTTAGTACTAGCGGGGGGGCCTAATGAGCAGTTCTTC CASSLVLAGGPNEQFF
TRBJ1-3 14 . . TRBV6-5 TGTGCCAGCAGTGGCCCCGGGGCTGGAAACACCATATATTTT CASSGPGAGNTIYF
TRBJ1-2 13 TRBD1 . TRBV6-5 TGTGCCAGCAGCCTACAGGGGGCCTATGGCTACACCTTC CASSLQGAYGYTF
TRBJ2-7 13 . . TRBV30 TGTGCCTGGAGTCCATCTGAAGGAGTCGAGCAGTACTTC CAWSPSEGVEQYF
TRBJ2-7 13 . few TRBV4-1 TGCGCCAGCAGCCAAGGGACATACTACGAGCAGTACTTC CASSQGTYYEQYF
TRBJ2-7 15 . once TRBV25-1 TGTGCCAGCAGTGATCACAGGGGGGGCCTGCGTGAGCAGTACTTC CASSDHRGGLREQYF
TRBJ1-1 14 . once TRBV10-2 TGCGCCAGCAGTGAGTCGAGGGGTTTCACTGAAGCTTTCTTT CASSESRGFTEAFF
TRBJ1-5 13 . . TRBV5-6 TGTGCCAGCAGCTTGGGCAGCAATCAGCCCCAGCATTTT CASSLGSNQPQHF
TRBJ2-7 13 . . TRBV6-1 TGTGCCAGCAGTGAAGTGTACGGCTACGAGCAGTACTTC CASSEVYGYEQYF
TRBJ1-5 15 TRBD1 . TRBV7-8 TGTGCCAGCAGCTTCGGACAGGGGTTCAATCAGCCCCAGCATTTT CASSFGQGFNQPQHF
TRBJ2-2 12 . . TRBV29-1 TGCAGCGTTGAAAGAGGGACCGGGGAGCTGTTTTTT CSVERGTGELFF
TRBJ2-7 14 . . TRBV10-2 TGCGCCAGCAGTGTCGGACAAGGGCCTTGGGAGCAGTACTTC CASSVGQGPWEQYF
TRBJ1-2 14 . once TRBV11-2 TGTGCCAGCAGCTTAAACAGGGAGGTTCTTCCCTACACCTTC CASSLNREVLPYTF
TRBJ1-1 14 . once TRBV11-1 TGTGCCAGCAGCTGGAACCAGGTGAACACTGAAGCTTTCTTT CASSWNQVNTEAFF